This passage covers 26 T cell receptor beta chains from one sample sequenced in a study of shared clonotypes between healthy human individuals. Some clones are missing from TCRdb's copy, which holds only in-frame ones; the method was immunoSEQ multiplex PCR. The repertoire includes around 500,000 clones, 65% to 85% of them detected once, and roughly 13% sits in the top ten. The sample was PBMCs. All receptors come from a woman in her 40s in good health. Some clones in this sample may be carry-over from other donors' samples.

This clone was counted a single time. V gene TRBV27 combines with J gene TRBJ2-7; D unclear. The CDR3 extends over 14 amino acids. Germline CDR1 reads MNHEY; CDR2 reads SMNVEV (reference sequence). The V end lost 2 bases, the J end lost 5 bases, and 13 bases lay between the germline ends. The CDR3 nucleotides are TGTGCCAGCAGTTTAATGGCCACCCGGAACGAGCAGTACTTC. Translating it yields CASSLMATRNEQYF.

The chain's CDR3 is CASKAGGFNLRNQPQHF. CDR3 DNA: TGTGCCAGCAAGGCAGGGGGATTTAACTTGCGCAATCAGCCCCAGCATTTT. The rearrangement uses TRBV27 and TRBJ1-5; 7 bases are shared with TRBD1. CDR1 MNHEY and CDR2 SMNVEV come from the germline V gene (reference sequence). V dropped 7 bases and J dropped 2; count of bases not matched to a gene: 14. The CDR3 covers 17 residues.

The chain links TRBV7-3 to TRBJ1-2; 7 positions agree with TRBD1. The CDR3 is made up of 14 amino acids. V gave up 4 bases and J gave up 6 bases; unmatched junction bases: 8. Germline V gene lookup returns CDR1 SGHTA and CDR2 FQGTGA. This chain's CDR3 is CASSWRQGGNGYTF. The CDR3 nucleotides read TGTGCCAGCAGCTGGAGACAGGGTGGGAATGGCTACACCTTC.

The chain employs TRBV30 and TRBJ2-7; 8 bases fit TRBD1. V lost 5 bases, J lost 2 bases, and 2 bases stayed unmatched. The CDR3 contains 12 residues. Germline loops: CDR1 GTSNPN, CDR2 SVGIG (reference sequence). As DNA, the CDR3 is TGTGCCTGGGGACAGGGCGCCTACGAGCAGTACTTC. Its translation: CAWGQGAYEQYF.

The J gene is TRBJ1-2, the V gene TRBV4-2; 8 bases line up with TRBD1. This CDR3 contains 17 residues. Germline V gene data show CDR1 as LGHNA and CDR2 as YNFKEQ. Unmatched junction bases numbered 7, after V lost 0 bases and J lost 1 base. The CDR3 bases are TGTGCCAGCAGCCAAGATAGGATAGACAGGGGTAACTATGGCTACACCTTC. Protein: CASSQDRIDRGNYGYTF.

This clone was seen at least ten times. The V and J genes are TRBV6-1 and TRBJ2-2; D may be TRBD2 (6 bases). The CDR3 has 13 residues. V gave up 7 bases and J gave up 6 bases, with 12 bases separating them. Germline V CDR1 and CDR2: MNHNS, SASEGT. CDR3: CASTYREAGELFF. CDR3 in DNA: TGTGCCAGCACGTATAGGGAGGCCGGGGAGCTGTTTTTT.

A word on this clone: Being one base from a much bigger clone, this may be a read error. CDR3 nucleotide sequence: TGTGCCAGCAGCGCAGTAATTCCGGGGGTCCAAGAGACCCAGTACTTC. This translates into CASSAVIPGVQETQYF. This chain connects TRBV9 to TRBJ2-5; TRBD2 might be the D (6 bases). Trimming cost V 3 bases and J 1 base, with 16 bases left between them. The germline gives CDR1 SGDLS, CDR2 YYNGEE. The CDR3 is made up of 16 amino acids.

The chain recombines TRBV5-1 with TRBJ2-2; 7 bases are a match to TRBD1. CDR1 and CDR2 from the germline V gene are SGHRS and YFSETQ. V trimming: 2 bases; J trimming: 7 bases; junction bases outside the gene matches: 8. The CDR3 is 15 residues long. The chain's CDR3 is CASSLRQGVGGELFF. The DNA of the CDR3 is TGCGCCAGCAGCTTAAGGCAGGGGGTCGGCGGGGAGCTGTTTTTT.

Only one count was recorded for this clone. This CDR3 reads CASSLELAVRSSYNEQFF. CDR3 bases: TGTGCCAGCAGCTTGGAGCTAGCGGTACGGAGCTCCTACAATGAGCAGTTCTTC. V usage is TRBV5-6 and J usage is TRBJ2-1; TRBD2 matches at 7 bases. The CDR3 spans 18 residues. CDR1 is SGHDT, CDR2 YYEEEE, per germline. V lost 0 bases, J lost 0 bases, and 9 bases stayed unmatched.

As regards this clone: A single base is all that separates this from a far larger clone, so a read error is likely. The chain couples TRBV6-5 to TRBJ2-7; 9 bases are shared with TRBD1. Per germline, CDR1 MNHEY and CDR2 SVGAGI. The CDR3 is 15 residues long. CDR3 bases: TGTGTCAGCAGCCCGCCCGGGACAGGGTTTCACGAGCAGTACTTC. Translation: CVSSPPGTGFHEQYF.

The chain is built from TRBV27 and TRBJ1-4; the D gene is possibly TRBD1 (6 bases). The V end lost 5 bases, the J end lost 8 bases, and 18 bases lay between the germline ends. The CDR3 has 15 amino acids. The germline V gene has CDR1 MNHEY and CDR2 SMNVEV (reference sequence). The CDR3 bases are TGTGCCAGCAGTGAATGGGGGGGGCGACGGGAAAAACTGTTTTTT. Encoded protein: CASSEWGGRREKLFF.

V usage is TRBV5-6 and J usage is TRBJ1-5; D not resolved. The CDR3 is made up of 18 amino acids. Trimming took 1 base from V and 5 from J, leaving 22 bases between them. Germline V gene data show CDR1 as SGHDT and CDR2 as YYEEEE. Here the CDR3 reads CASSLHGDPAYGDQPQHF. The CDR3 DNA sequence: TGTGCCAGCAGCTTGCACGGCGATCCCGCGTATGGAGATCAGCCCCAGCATTTT. Combining the CDR3 with reference TRBV5-6 and TRBJ1-5 gives the whole variable domain DAGVTQSPTHLIKTRGQQVTLRCSPKSGHDTVSWYQQALGQGPQFIFQYYEEEERQRGNFPDRFSGHQFPNYSSELNVNALLLGDSALYLCASSLHGDPAYGDQPQHFGDGTRLSIL.

The chain joins TRBV27 to TRBJ2-1, with 16 bases matching TRBD2. The V segment lost 5 bases and the J segment 11 bases; nucleotides outside the gene matches: 6. Looked up from germline, CDR1 is MNHEY and CDR2 is SMNVEV (reference sequence). This CDR3 contains 15 residues. The CDR3 here is CASSQGTSGRAKQFF. The CDR3 nucleotides read TGTGCCAGCAGTCAAGGGACTAGCGGGAGGGCCAAGCAGTTCTTC.

This clone was picked up one time. V and J are TRBV4-3 and TRBJ1-5; a weak D match, TRBD1 (6 bases). Trimming shortened V by 3 bases and J by 6 bases, and 15 bases separated the two germline ends. CDR3 size: 15 residues. Germline V gene sequence: CDR1 LGHNA, CDR2 YSLEER. Written as DNA, the CDR3 is TGCGCCAGCAGCCAGGGGGGGGCCCCGGGTCAGCCCCAGCATTTT. It is translated as CASSQGGAPGQPQHF.

The V gene is TRBV5-6, the J gene TRBJ1-3, with D maybe TRBD1 (5 bases). V was trimmed by 3 bases and J by 0 bases, leaving 13 bases between them. Germline CDR1 SGHDT, CDR2 YYEEEE. CDR3 length: 16 residues. The CDR3 bases are TGTGCCAGCAGCTACGGGACGCCAACCTCTGGAAACACCATATATTTT. It codes for CASSYGTPTSGNTIYF.

The gene calls are TRBV11-2 and TRBJ1-1, with D possibly matching TRBD1 (5 bases). Germline CDR1 is SGHAT and CDR2 is FQNNGV. Trimming cost V 5 bases and J 1 base, with 20 bases left between them. This CDR3 spans 17 amino acids. The CDR3 DNA reads as TGTGCCAGCAGCCAAGATCTAAGGTCGGGGGGGAACACTGAAGCTTTCTTT. As protein: CASSQDLRSGGNTEAFF.

The V and J genes are TRBV9 and TRBJ2-2; 12 nucleotides match TRBD2. Germline CDR1 and CDR2: SGDLS and YYNGEE. After removal of 4 bases from V and 4 bases from J, the junction contained 5 bases not matched to a gene. This CDR3 is built from 16 residues. The chain's CDR3 is CASSTRLAGVTGELFF. CDR3 DNA: TGTGCCAGCAGCACGCGACTAGCGGGAGTCACCGGGGAGCTGTTTTTT.

CDR3 bases: TGTGCCAGCGGGAGGACTAGCGGGGAAGGCTTGCAGTACTTC. Its protein product is CASGRTSGEGLQYF. The V call is TRBV7-2, the J call TRBJ2-7; 12 bases align to TRBD2. The CDR3 sequence is 14 residues long. Losses at the gene ends were 8 bases for V and 9 bases for J; bases not matched to a gene: 11. CDR1 SGHTA and CDR2 FQGNSA come from the germline V gene.

The V and J genes are TRBV28 and TRBJ1-1; a weak D match, TRBD1 (6 bases). Germline values: CDR1 MDHEN, CDR2 SYDVKM. The CDR3 contains 15 residues. V was trimmed by 8 bases and J by 3 bases, leaving 19 bases between them. CDR3 region: CASPPPGARDTEAFF. CDR3 sequence (DNA): TGTGCCAGCCCGCCCCCAGGGGCGCGGGACACTGAAGCTTTCTTT. The complete variable domain, with remaining parts taken from reference TRBV28 and TRBJ1-1, reads DVKVTQSSRYLVKRTGEKVFLECVQDMDHENMFWYRQDPGLGLRLIYFSYDVKMKEKGDIPEGYSVSREKKERFSLILESASTNQTSMYLCASPPPGARDTEAFFGQGTRLTVV.

Points on this clone: Other DNA sequences in the same sample also yield this CDR3. The chain has TRBV7-3 and TRBJ2-7; 10 bases map to TRBD1. The trim removed 3 bases at V and 0 bases at J, leaving 2 bases unmatched. This CDR3 comprises 15 residues. Germline loops: CDR1 SGHTA, CDR2 FQGTGA. The DNA for the CDR3 is TGTGCCAGCAGCTTCGGGACAGGGGACTCCTACGAGCAGTACTTC. Protein sequence: CASSFGTGDSYEQYF.

This clone was detected only once. The genes are TRBV2 and TRBJ2-1; 12 bases line up with TRBD2. V trimming: 5 bases; J trimming: 9 bases; junction bases outside the gene matches: 5. Germline loops: CDR1 SNHLY, CDR2 FYNNEI. This CDR3 has 14 amino acids. In DNA form, the CDR3 reads TGTGCCAGCAGTTCGCGACTAGCGGGAGCTGAGCAGTTCTTC. This encodes CASSSRLAGAEQFF.

The chain has TRBV9 and TRBJ2-7; 7 nucleotides match TRBD2. V trimming: 4 bases; J trimming: 4 bases; junction bases outside the gene matches: 2. The CDR3 is 12 amino acids. Germline assignment: CDR1 SGDLS and CDR2 YYNGEE. The CDR3 DNA reads TGTGCCAGCAGCCCGCGGGGGTACGAGCAGTACTTC. Translating gives CASSPRGYEQYF. The whole variable domain, remainder taken from reference TRBV9 and TRBJ2-7, is DSGVTQTPKHLITATGQRVTLRCSPRSGDLSVYWYQQSLDQGLQFLIQYYNGEERAKGNILERFSAQQFPDLHSELNLSSLELGDSALYFCASSPRGYEQYFGPGTRLTVT.

CDR3 amino acids: CASSPGTGGNIQYF. DNA of the CDR3: TGTGCCAGCTCACCCGGGACAGGGGGCAACATTCAGTACTTC. The chain uses TRBV18 and TRBJ2-4, with 12 bases aligning to TRBD1. This CDR3 is 14 amino acids long. V lost 3 bases and J lost 7; bases outside the gene matches: 1. The germline gives CDR1 KGHSH, CDR2 LQKENI.

The chain has TRBV19 and TRBJ1-4; maybe TRBD1 (6 bases). Trimming removed 7 bases from V and 3 bases from J, with 18 bases in between. This CDR3 has 16 residues. Germline V gene sequence: CDR1 LNHDA, CDR2 SQIVND (reference sequence). CDR3 nucleotide sequence: TGTGCCAGTAATGGGTTAACAGGGCTTGCTAATGAAAAACTGTTTTTT. It specifies CASNGLTGLANEKLFF.

Turning to this clone: A far larger clone is one nucleotide away, so this likely arose from a read error. Other nucleotide sequences from this sample produce the same CDR3. V is TRBV30 and J is TRBJ1-5, with D perhaps TRBD1 (6 bases). Germline assignment: CDR1 GTSNPN and CDR2 SVGIG (reference sequence). CDR3 length equals 14 residues. CDR3 residues: CAWSQDSSNQPQHF. In DNA, the CDR3 is TGTGCTTGGAGTCAGGACAGTAGCAATCAGCCCCAGCATTTT.

The chain uses TRBV7-9 and TRBJ1-1, with TRBD1 identical over 8 bases. Losses at the gene ends were 5 bases for V and 4 bases for J; bases not matched to a gene: 21. CDR1 is SEHNR and CDR2 is FQNEAQ in the germline V gene (reference sequence). This CDR3 is built from 19 residues. The chain's CDR3 is CASSLLGDYPGGLSTEAFF. In DNA form, the CDR3 reads TGTGCCAGCAGCCTCCTAGGGGACTACCCAGGGGGCCTTAGCACTGAAGCTTTCTTT.